Listed below are T cell receptor beta chains from one sample, sequenced in a study of blood T cells in healthy people across ages. Using its own MiXCR run on the 5' RACE reads, TCRdb lists one record per CDR3 protein. The table records about 1.7 million distinct CDR3 sequences, 25% to 30% of them present only once. Source material: blood. The source is a woman aged 25-40 years in good health. Both conserved end residues are part of each CDR3. A D gene is named only where the DNA matches it firmly. Size tells how often a clone was seen (once, few, many) or the class of an expanded clone, and some rows leave it out.

d_call: .
clone_size: few
v_call: TRBV12-3/TRBV12-4
cdr3_length: 14
j_call: TRBJ2-7
cdr3_aa: CASSFRDITYEQYF
cdr3_nt: TGTGCCAGCAGTTTCCGAGACATTACCTACGAGCAGTACTTC

d_call: .
clone_size: .
v_call: TRBV9
cdr3_length: 15
j_call: TRBJ1-5
cdr3_aa: CASSVAGGNNQPQHF
cdr3_nt: TGTGCCAGCAGCGTAGCTGGGGGGAACAATCAGCCCCAGCATTTT

d_call: TRBD1
clone_size: few
v_call: TRBV4-1
cdr3_length: 17
j_call: TRBJ1-4
cdr3_aa: CASNQDLRQGPNEKLFF
cdr3_nt: TGCGCCAGCAACCAAGACCTACGACAGGGACCTAATGAAAAACTGTTTTTT

d_call: .
clone_size: .
v_call: TRBV3-1
cdr3_length: 13
j_call: TRBJ2-5
cdr3_aa: CAGSQDPRKTQYF
cdr3_nt: TGTGCCGGCAGCCAAGATCCTCGGAAGACCCAGTACTTC

d_call: TRBD2
clone_size: .
v_call: TRBV12-3/TRBV12-4
cdr3_length: 15
j_call: TRBJ2-7
cdr3_aa: CASSLPSGGTYEQYF
cdr3_nt: TGTGCCAGCAGTTTACCTAGCGGGGGAACCTACGAGCAGTACTTC

d_call: .
clone_size: .
v_call: TRBV10-1
cdr3_length: 14
j_call: TRBJ2-3
cdr3_aa: CASSESRSTDTQYF
cdr3_nt: TGCGCCAGCAGTGAGTCTCGGAGCACAGATACGCAGTATTTT

d_call: .
clone_size: many
v_call: TRBV7-2
cdr3_length: 14
j_call: TRBJ2-7
cdr3_aa: CASSPWAVTYEQYF
cdr3_nt: TGTGCCAGCAGCCCCTGGGCGGTGACCTACGAGCAGTACTTC

d_call: .
clone_size: .
v_call: TRBV4-1
cdr3_length: 14
j_call: TRBJ2-4
cdr3_aa: CASSPKRGAHEQYF
cdr3_nt: TGCGCCAGCAGCCCGAAGAGGGGGGCCCATGAGCAGTACTTC

d_call: .
clone_size: .
v_call: TRBV2
cdr3_length: 15
j_call: TRBJ2-1
cdr3_aa: CASKRGASLWDEQFF
cdr3_nt: TGTGCCAGCAAGAGGGGGGCTAGCCTATGGGATGAGCAGTTCTTC

d_call: .
clone_size: many
v_call: TRBV20-1
cdr3_length: 13
j_call: TRBJ2-5
cdr3_aa: CSASGTDKETQYF
cdr3_nt: TGCAGTGCTAGCGGGACGGATAAAGAGACCCAGTACTTC

d_call: TRBD2
clone_size: few
v_call: TRBV7-2
cdr3_length: 17
j_call: TRBJ2-3
cdr3_aa: CASSLAETSGPTDTQYF
cdr3_nt: TGTGCCAGCAGCTTAGCGGAGACTAGCGGACCCACAGATACGCAGTATTTT

d_call: TRBD2
clone_size: .
v_call: TRBV19
cdr3_length: 15
j_call: TRBJ2-1
cdr3_aa: CASSMGTSGGQEQFF
cdr3_nt: TGTGCCAGTAGTATGGGGACTAGCGGGGGCCAGGAGCAGTTCTTC

d_call: .
clone_size: .
v_call: TRBV7-9
cdr3_length: 13
j_call: TRBJ1-1
cdr3_aa: CATEGQMNTEAFF
cdr3_nt: TGTGCCACCGAGGGACAAATGAACACTGAAGCTTTCTTT

d_call: .
clone_size: .
v_call: TRBV29-1
cdr3_length: 13
j_call: TRBJ2-1
cdr3_aa: CSVGGGEYNEQFF
cdr3_nt: TGCAGCGTTGGGGGGGGCGAATACAATGAGCAGTTCTTC

d_call: TRBD1
clone_size: few
v_call: TRBV20-1
cdr3_length: 13
j_call: TRBJ1-2
cdr3_aa: CSATQTGTYGYTF
cdr3_nt: TGCAGTGCTACCCAGACAGGGACCTATGGCTACACCTTC

d_call: .
clone_size: few
v_call: TRBV12-3/TRBV12-4
cdr3_length: 13
j_call: TRBJ2-5
cdr3_aa: CASNKNSQETQYF
cdr3_nt: TGTGCCAGCAACAAAAACAGCCAAGAGACCCAGTACTTC

d_call: .
clone_size: .
v_call: TRBV4-1
cdr3_length: 14
j_call: TRBJ1-4
cdr3_aa: CASSQGDGNEKLFF
cdr3_nt: TGCGCCAGCAGCCAAGGGGACGGGAATGAAAAACTGTTTTTT

d_call: .
clone_size: many
v_call: TRBV5-1
cdr3_length: 14
j_call: TRBJ2-6
cdr3_aa: CASSLFGGINVLTF
cdr3_nt: TGCGCCAGCAGCTTATTCGGAGGGATCAACGTCCTGACTTTC

d_call: .
clone_size: many
v_call: TRBV28
cdr3_length: 16
j_call: TRBJ2-6
cdr3_aa: CASFPGPPSGANVLTF
cdr3_nt: TGTGCCAGCTTCCCAGGGCCGCCCTCTGGGGCCAACGTCCTGACTTTC

d_call: .
clone_size: few
v_call: TRBV12-3/TRBV12-4
cdr3_length: 12
j_call: TRBJ1-3
cdr3_aa: CASSQPGNTIYF
cdr3_nt: TGTGCCAGCAGCCAACCTGGAAACACCATATATTTT

d_call: .
clone_size: many
v_call: TRBV6-6
cdr3_length: 12
j_call: TRBJ2-3
cdr3_aa: CASSPSIDTQYF
cdr3_nt: TGTGCCAGCAGCCCCTCGATAGATACGCAGTATTTT

d_call: TRBD2
clone_size: .
v_call: TRBV12-3/TRBV12-4
cdr3_length: 15
j_call: TRBJ2-3
cdr3_aa: CASSLAPAGVDTQYF
cdr3_nt: TGTGCCAGCAGTTTAGCGCCAGCGGGGGTGGATACGCAGTATTTT

d_call: .
clone_size: .
v_call: TRBV10-1
cdr3_length: 14
j_call: TRBJ2-3
cdr3_aa: CASSENRRRDTQYF
cdr3_nt: TGCGCCAGCAGTGAAAACAGGCGGCGGGATACGCAGTATTTT

d_call: .
clone_size: once
v_call: TRBV7-8
cdr3_length: 14
j_call: TRBJ1-2
cdr3_aa: CASSPGLEFYGYTF
cdr3_nt: TGTGCCAGCAGCCCAGGCTTGGAATTCTATGGCTACACCTTC

d_call: TRBD1
clone_size: .
v_call: TRBV24-1
cdr3_length: 16
j_call: TRBJ1-5
cdr3_aa: CATSDSVDREDQPQHF
cdr3_nt: TGTGCCACCAGTGATTCTGTCGACAGGGAGGATCAGCCCCAGCATTTT

d_call: .
clone_size: many
v_call: TRBV4-3
cdr3_length: 12
j_call: TRBJ2-3
cdr3_aa: CASSQERNTQYF
cdr3_nt: TGCGCCAGCAGCCAAGAGCGGAATACGCAGTATTTT

d_call: TRBD1
clone_size: few
v_call: TRBV12-3/TRBV12-4
cdr3_length: 14
j_call: TRBJ1-1
cdr3_aa: CASTRTGLNTEAFF
cdr3_nt: TGTGCCAGCACCCGGACAGGCCTGAACACTGAAGCTTTCTTT

d_call: TRBD1
clone_size: many
v_call: TRBV20-1
cdr3_length: 13
j_call: TRBJ1-2
cdr3_aa: CSARMDRGLGYTF
cdr3_nt: TGCAGTGCTAGAATGGACAGGGGGCTCGGCTACACCTTC

d_call: TRBD1
clone_size: .
v_call: TRBV28
cdr3_length: 15
j_call: TRBJ2-2
cdr3_aa: CASRNGDRATGELFF
cdr3_nt: TGTGCCAGCAGGAACGGGGACAGGGCAACCGGGGAGCTGTTTTTT

d_call: TRBD2
clone_size: few
v_call: TRBV27
cdr3_length: 18
j_call: TRBJ2-1
cdr3_aa: CASSFRGSGLAGEGEQFF
cdr3_nt: TGTGCCAGCAGTTTCAGGGGTTCGGGACTAGCGGGAGAGGGGGAGCAGTTCTTC

d_call: TRBD2
clone_size: .
v_call: TRBV30
cdr3_length: 12
j_call: TRBJ2-1
cdr3_aa: CAWSVGGGFGFF
cdr3_nt: TGTGCCTGGAGTGTAGGCGGGGGTTTTGGGTTCTTC

d_call: TRBD1
clone_size: few
v_call: TRBV29-1
cdr3_length: 13
j_call: TRBJ2-7
cdr3_aa: CSLASDRGDEQYF
cdr3_nt: TGCAGCTTGGCCTCTGACAGGGGAGACGAGCAGTACTTC

d_call: TRBD2
clone_size: .
v_call: TRBV5-1
cdr3_length: 15
j_call: TRBJ2-1
cdr3_aa: CASSSGSGGLNEQFF
cdr3_nt: TGCGCCAGCAGCTCGGGTAGCGGGGGCCTCAATGAGCAGTTCTTC

d_call: TRBD1
clone_size: .
v_call: TRBV20-1
cdr3_length: 15
j_call: TRBJ1-1
cdr3_aa: CSAGTGGILSTEAFF
cdr3_nt: TGCAGTGCAGGGACAGGGGGAATCTTGTCTACTGAAGCTTTCTTT

d_call: .
clone_size: .
v_call: TRBV27
cdr3_length: 15
j_call: TRBJ2-5
cdr3_aa: CASRNPLGGQETQYF
cdr3_nt: TGTGCCAGCAGAAACCCTCTTGGGGGCCAAGAGACCCAGTACTTC

d_call: .
clone_size: .
v_call: TRBV5-4
cdr3_length: 16
j_call: TRBJ1-1
cdr3_aa: CASSLGPVSVGTEAFF
cdr3_nt: TGTGCCAGCAGCTTGGGACCTGTATCGGTGGGCACTGAAGCTTTCTTT

d_call: .
clone_size: .
v_call: TRBV4-1
cdr3_length: 14
j_call: TRBJ2-7
cdr3_aa: CASSQDPTTYEQYF
cdr3_nt: TGCGCCAGCAGCCAAGATCCCACGACCTACGAGCAGTACTTC

d_call: TRBD2
clone_size: .
v_call: TRBV20-1
cdr3_length: 14
j_call: TRBJ2-1
cdr3_aa: CSGLGTSVYNEQFF
cdr3_nt: TGCAGTGGGCTCGGGACTAGCGTTTACAATGAGCAGTTCTTC

d_call: .
clone_size: .
v_call: TRBV6-7
cdr3_length: 18
j_call: TRBJ2-1
cdr3_aa: CASMESGCAKFYYNEQFF
cdr3_nt: TGTGCCAGCATGGAATCAGGGTGCGCAAAGTTTTACTACAATGAGCAGTTCTTC

d_call: TRBD2
clone_size: .
v_call: TRBV5-1
cdr3_length: 18
j_call: TRBJ2-1
cdr3_aa: CASSPLELAGGPRREQFF
cdr3_nt: TGCGCCAGCAGCCCCCTTGAACTAGCGGGAGGGCCGCGGCGTGAGCAGTTCTTC

d_call: .
clone_size: .
v_call: TRBV6-2/TRBV6-3
cdr3_length: 12
j_call: TRBJ2-4
cdr3_aa: CVSSYSGNIQYF
cdr3_nt: TGTGTCAGCAGTTACTCGGGAAACATTCAGTACTTC

d_call: TRBD1
clone_size: .
v_call: TRBV2
cdr3_length: 14
j_call: TRBJ2-3
cdr3_aa: CASRLDRGIDTQYF
cdr3_nt: TGTGCCAGCAGGTTGGACAGGGGGATCGATACGCAGTATTTT

d_call: .
clone_size: .
v_call: TRBV29-1
cdr3_length: 15
j_call: TRBJ1-2
cdr3_aa: CSVLISGASNYGYTF
cdr3_nt: TGCAGCGTTCTGATATCAGGGGCCTCTAACTATGGCTACACCTTC

d_call: TRBD2
clone_size: few
v_call: TRBV7-9
cdr3_length: 15
j_call: TRBJ2-5
cdr3_aa: CASSPLAGLGETQYF
cdr3_nt: TGTGCCAGCAGCCCACTAGCGGGGCTAGGGGAGACCCAGTACTTC

d_call: .
clone_size: many
v_call: TRBV20-1
cdr3_length: 15
j_call: TRBJ2-1
cdr3_aa: CSARTDQFYYNEQFF
cdr3_nt: TGCAGTGCCAGGACAGATCAATTCTACTACAATGAGCAGTTCTTC

d_call: TRBD2
clone_size: .
v_call: TRBV12-3/TRBV12-4
cdr3_length: 16
j_call: TRBJ2-2
cdr3_aa: CASSFGISGSAGELFF
cdr3_nt: TGTGCCAGCAGTTTTGGGATTAGCGGGAGCGCCGGGGAGCTGTTTTTT

d_call: TRBD2
clone_size: .
v_call: TRBV7-2
cdr3_length: 15
j_call: TRBJ2-7
cdr3_aa: CASSSRASGVYEQYF
cdr3_nt: TGTGCCAGCAGTTCCAGGGCTAGCGGGGTTTACGAGCAGTACTTC

d_call: .
clone_size: .
v_call: TRBV9
cdr3_length: 14
j_call: TRBJ2-3
cdr3_aa: CASSALRSPDTQYF
cdr3_nt: TGTGCCAGCAGCGCCCTGCGGAGCCCAGATACGCAGTATTTT

d_call: .
clone_size: .
v_call: TRBV29-1
cdr3_length: 15
j_call: TRBJ2-1
cdr3_aa: CSVEQPKGVGDEQFF
cdr3_nt: TGCAGCGTTGAACAACCGAAGGGGGTCGGGGACGAGCAGTTCTTC

d_call: .
clone_size: few
v_call: TRBV5-1
cdr3_length: 14
j_call: TRBJ1-2
cdr3_aa: CASRQDRDTYGYTF
cdr3_nt: TGCGCCAGCAGGCAAGACCGGGACACCTATGGCTACACCTTC

d_call: .
clone_size: .
v_call: TRBV6-1
cdr3_length: 12
j_call: TRBJ2-7
cdr3_aa: CAKKAFFYEQYF
cdr3_nt: TGTGCCAAGAAGGCCTTCTTCTACGAGCAGTACTTC

d_call: TRBD1
clone_size: once
v_call: TRBV30
cdr3_length: 12
j_call: TRBJ1-2
cdr3_aa: CACTTGGYGYTF
cdr3_nt: TGTGCCTGTACAACAGGGGGCTATGGTTACACCTTC

d_call: .
clone_size: .
v_call: TRBV7-2
cdr3_length: 14
j_call: TRBJ2-3
cdr3_aa: CASSLGGNPGTQYF
cdr3_nt: TGTGCCAGCAGCTTAGGAGGAAACCCGGGTACGCAGTATTTT

d_call: .
clone_size: many
v_call: TRBV5-1
cdr3_length: 13
j_call: TRBJ2-7
cdr3_aa: CASRGDNSYEQYF
cdr3_nt: TGCGCCAGCAGAGGGGACAACTCCTACGAGCAGTACTTC

d_call: .
clone_size: .
v_call: TRBV10-3
cdr3_length: 11
j_call: TRBJ2-5
cdr3_aa: CAARAGETQYF
cdr3_nt: TGTGCCGCCCGGGCCGGCGAAACCCAGTACTTC